This T cell receptor beta chain derives from a study of cytotoxic CD8 clonotypes in ibrutinib-treated CLL. TCR beta library input comprised approximately 2 micrograms of genomic DNA from cryopreserved PBMCs. With respect to this clone: Its cognate antigen is unknown.

Study-level findings and limits: Relative to age-matched healthy donors, clonality at baseline was higher, and it tracked circulating CD8+ T-cell counts.

Here immunoSEQ multiplex PCR was the method, and the copy in TCRdb shows in-frame clones only, minus some. Among hundreds of thousands of clones listed, roughly 74% were seen once. The specimen was PBMCs, collected after 24 months of ibrutinib treatment. The clonotype originates from a human donor with chronic lymphocytic leukemia.

As DNA, the CDR3 is TGTGCCAGCAGCTGGGCAGTAGGGACATTACCCCGCTACACCTTC. This sequence encodes CASSWAVGTLPRYTF. The rearrangement links TRBV7-3 to TRBJ1-2, with D tentatively TRBD1 (6 bases). Germline V gene data show CDR1 as SGHTA and CDR2 as FQGTGA. The CDR3 runs to 15 residues. Trimming took 4 bases from V and 9 from J, leaving 21 bases between them.